These 14 T cell receptor beta chains originate from one sample sequenced in a study of blood T cells in healthy people across ages. Using a J-beta primer mix together with a sample-barcoded 5' primer, a second PCR was run for roughly 6 to 11 cycles. Each CDR3 protein is one row after TCRdb ran MiXCR on the 5' RACE reads. The table records about 1.8 million distinct CDR3 sequences, around 48% of them present only once. Material for sequencing was blood. The receptors come from a middle-aged woman in good health.

CDR3 amino acids: CASSQYLVTGLSTDTQYF. The CDR3 DNA reads as TGTGCCAGCAGCCAATACCTGGTGACAGGACTTAGCACAGATACGCAGTATTTT. This chain joins TRBV7-3 and TRBJ2-3; the D gene is possibly TRBD1 (6 bases). Germline CDR1 SGHTA, CDR2 FQGTGA. The CDR3 sequence is 18 residues long. V lost 5 bases, J lost 0 bases, and 21 bases lay in between.

For this clonotype: This may be a read error: a much more frequent sequence differs by one nucleotide. The DNA of the CDR3 is TGTGCCAGCAGAGTAGGGAGAACCACAGATACGCAGTATTTT. It encodes CASRVGRTTDTQYF. The rearrangement joins TRBV6-5 to TRBJ2-3, with D possibly matching TRBD2 (5 bases). CDR3 size: 14 residues. The germline gives CDR1 MNHEY, CDR2 SVGAGI. Trimming pared 6 bases from V and 2 bases from J, leaving 12 bases between.

This clonotype was found a few times. The V gene is TRBV27, the J gene TRBJ1-2, with a tentative D call TRBD1 (5 bases). The CDR3 has 16 residues. Germline V gene sequence: CDR1 MNHEY, CDR2 SMNVEV (reference sequence). V was shortened by 0 bases and J by 3 bases, with 14 bases between the two germline ends. This CDR3 is CASSLSWGLEDYGYTF. The CDR3 DNA is TGTGCCAGCAGTTTATCATGGGGACTAGAGGACTATGGCTACACCTTC.

The chain joins TRBV4-3 to TRBJ1-2, with D possibly matching TRBD1 (6 bases). Germline CDR1 reads LGHNA; CDR2 reads YSLEER. CDR3 length: 15 residues. V lost 0 bases, J lost 4 bases, and 12 bases lay in between. CDR3 in amino acids: CASSQEYGQLYGYTF. The CDR3, as DNA: TGCGCCAGCAGCCAAGAATATGGACAGCTCTATGGCTACACCTTC.

V usage is TRBV25-1 and J usage is TRBJ1-4; TRBD1 matches at 7 bases. This CDR3 region has 15 residues. Germline values: CDR1 MGHDK, CDR2 SYGVNS. Germline trimming cut 2 bases from V and 5 bases from J; bases unmatched to any gene: 5. The CDR3 DNA reads TGTGCCAGCAGTGAACAGGGGGTCCCGAATGAAAAACTGTTTTTT. Translated, it gives CASSEQGVPNEKLFF.

The V call is TRBV7-2, the J call TRBJ2-7; 9 bases are shared with TRBD2. The CDR3 length is 16 residues. Germline V gives CDR1 SGHTA, CDR2 FQGNSA. J gave up 6 bases and V 2 bases, and 11 bases lay outside the gene matches. The CDR3 here is CASSLSGTSPGGEQYF. CDR3 in DNA: TGTGCCAGCAGCTTATCCGGGACTAGCCCTGGTGGCGAGCAGTACTTC.

This clonotype has only a few counts. The CDR3 nucleotides read TGTGCCAGCAGCTTAACGAACCCCCGACTACCACCGCAGTATTTT. Its protein is CASSLTNPRLPPQYF. The chain recombines TRBV7-2 with TRBJ2-3; D might be TRBD2 (5 bases). Germline V gene lookup returns CDR1 SGHTA and CDR2 FQGNSA. Trimming removed 2 bases from V and 10 bases from J, with 19 bases in between. The CDR3 has 15 amino acids.

This clonotype was counted a few times. The rearrangement joins TRBV6-1 to TRBJ2-1; D could derive from TRBD1 or TRBD2 (5 bases each). Trimming stripped 2 bases from V and 4 bases from J, with 15 bases between. The germline gives CDR1 MNHNS, CDR2 SASEGT. The CDR3 runs to 16 residues. CDR3 residues: CASSELKGTKYNEQFF. The CDR3 DNA reads TGTGCCAGCAGTGAACTAAAGGGGACGAAGTACAATGAGCAGTTCTTC.

Written as DNA, the CDR3 is TGTGCCAGCAGTTACGACAGGGGCGTCAGAGGCTACACCTTC. Its protein is CASSYDRGVRGYTF. The V gene is TRBV6-2 or TRBV6-3, the J gene TRBJ1-2, with TRBD1 identical over 8 bases. Losses at the gene ends were 2 bases for V and 8 bases for J; bases not matched to a gene: 7. Germline CDR1 MNHEY, CDR2 SVGEGT. The CDR3 extends over 14 amino acids.

This clonotype was picked up a small number of times. The chain is built from TRBV5-1 and TRBJ2-1; 15 bases map to TRBD2. Looked up from germline, CDR1 is SGHRS and CDR2 is YFSETQ. The CDR3 totals 15 residues. The V segment lost 4 bases and the J segment 7 bases; nucleotides outside the gene matches: 3. CDR3 nucleotides: TGCGCCAGCAGCCACGGACTAGCGGGGGGGAATGAGCAGTTCTTC. As protein: CASSHGLAGGNEQFF.

This clonotype has a handful of counts. This chain links TRBV2 with TRBJ2-1; 7 bases are shared with TRBD2. The CDR3 length is 15 residues. Unmatched junction bases numbered 7, after V lost 4 bases and J lost 4 bases. In germline, CDR1 is SNHLY, CDR2 FYNNEI. The CDR3 region has the DNA TGTGCCAGCAGTGTGCGGCGGGGGACGTACAATGAGCAGTTCTTC. Its translation is CASSVRRGTYNEQFF.

J is TRBJ1-2 and V is TRBV12-3 or TRBV12-4; D gene uncertain. Trimming pared 1 base from V and 5 bases from J, leaving 8 bases between. The CDR3 totals 13 residues. Here the CDR3 reads CASSLVSLYGYTF. As DNA, the CDR3 is TGTGCCAGCAGTTTAGTCAGCCTATATGGCTACACCTTC.

With respect to this clonotype: One end of the junction fails to match germline, which may point to a read error. V and J are TRBV7-2 and TRBJ2-7; D unclear. CDR3 length: 10 residues. Germline loops: CDR1 SGHTA, CDR2 FQGNSA. CDR3: CVSAGYEQYF. CDR3 nucleotides: TGTGTCAGCGCCGGTTACGAGCAGTACTTC.

On this clonotype itself: A junction boundary mismatches the germline segment, possibly from a read error. The chain joins TRBV3-1 to TRBJ2-7, with D maybe TRBD1 (6 bases). The V gene's germline CDR1 is LGHDT and CDR2 YNNKEL (reference sequence). This CDR3 is 15 amino acids long. The CDR3 DNA sequence: TGTGCCAGCGGCCAAGATCAGGACAGAACCTACGAGCAGTACTTC. Translating gives CASGQDQDRTYEQYF.